Listed below are T cell receptor beta chains from one sample, sequenced in a study of beta chain features in type 1 diabetes. Here immunoSEQ multiplex PCR was the method, and the copy in TCRdb shows in-frame clones only, minus some. The sample holds about 240,000 clones, around a quarter seen once. The material sequenced was central memory CD4+ T cells from blood. The origin of the receptors is a young man in good health. Each CDR3 is given without its conserved first and last residue. The order of the fields is V gene, CDR3 length, CDR3 protein.

v_gene: TRBV29-1; len: 13; CDR3aa: SVLDFSSGANVLT
v_gene: TRBV27; len: 13; CDR3aa: ASSWESDGGGTQY
v_gene: TRBV2; len: 10; CDR3aa: ASSEGGTEAF
v_gene: TRBV5-6; len: 14; CDR3aa: ASSRLGQGTGQPQH
v_gene: TRBV7-6; len: 14; CDR3aa: ASSSALEGRTDTQY
v_gene: TRBV11-2; len: 12; CDR3aa: ASSLNPFSETQY
v_gene: TRBV28; len: 14; CDR3aa: ASRTRATSNTGELF
v_gene: TRBV2; len: 8; CDR3aa: ASSSETQY
v_gene: TRBV9; len: 13; CDR3aa: ASSARQGRGNEQF
v_gene: TRBV9; len: 10; CDR3aa: ASGSGIDEQY
v_gene: TRBV10-2; len: 11; CDR3aa: ASRPTGAGELF
v_gene: TRBV18; len: 14; CDR3aa: ASSPIVLGKGTEAF
v_gene: TRBV23-1; len: 17; CDR3aa: ASSQSVARGAGNTGELF
v_gene: TRBV10-3; len: 13; CDR3aa: AISGSGSQGETQY
v_gene: TRBV6-1; len: 12; CDR3aa: ASSEQGQSYEQY
v_gene: TRBV29-1; len: 8; CDR3aa: SVVNTEAF
v_gene: TRBV29-1; len: 11; CDR3aa: SVERNRQETQY
v_gene: TRBV6-5; len: 12; CDR3aa: ASSLLANSYEQY
v_gene: TRBV7-6; len: 14; CDR3aa: ASSSTPTASSYEQY
v_gene: TRBV2; len: 12; CDR3aa: ASGKGVTQETQY
v_gene: TRBV5-4; len: 13; CDR3aa: ASSLRDSIFYEQY
v_gene: TRBV7-2; len: 12; CDR3aa: ASSPTSGRSRLF
v_gene: TRBV5-6; len: 13; CDR3aa: ASSGGQGRWAEAF
v_gene: TRBV10-3; len: 12; CDR3aa: ATRLGQGGETQY
v_gene: TRBV7-2; len: 14; CDR3aa: ASSTDSGTLTNEQF
v_gene: TRBV29-1; len: 14; CDR3aa: SVEPREASGTDTQY
v_gene: TRBV7-8; len: 14; CDR3aa: ASSFGAGLWDNEQF
v_gene: TRBV7-8; len: 15; CDR3aa: ASSLRVAGQGTDTQY
v_gene: TRBV5-1; len: 11; CDR3aa: ASSLDPDKPQH
v_gene: TRBV5-4; len: 12; CDR3aa: ASSLDRGRNEQF
v_gene: TRBV28; len: 13; CDR3aa: ASRTLYSGANVLT
v_gene: TRBV30; len: 12; CDR3aa: AWNSLRSRSEAF
v_gene: TRBV30; len: 13; CDR3aa: AWSVTSGGEETQY
v_gene: TRBV2; len: 14; CDR3aa: ASSEGQGFSNQPQH
v_gene: TRBV7-2; len: 12; CDR3aa: ASSLYSGRLEQF